The 2 T cell receptor beta chains below all came from one sample that was sequenced in a study of blood T cell repertoires in COVID-19 (dated by TCRdb to 2020 to 2021). The library was prepared using the immunoSEQ multiplex PCR assay. Here the immuneACCESS table is served through TCRdb, limited to in-frame sequences with V and J called. Missing clones are a known gap in these copies; in checked studies unresolved V genes cover under half, and the rest lacks a known reason. The table for this sample lists about 230,000 clones; under 85% of them were counted only once. The ten largest clones take up 1.8% of the sample. The specimen sequenced was PBMCs or T cells enriched from blood (not recorded which). These receptors all stem from a man in his sixties who had recovered from COVID-19.

The chain joins TRBV11-3 to TRBJ2-2, with TRBD2 matching over 7 bases. V was clipped by 5 bases and J by 5 bases; unmatched bases: 11. Germline V gives CDR1 SGHNT, CDR2 YENEEA. CDR3 length: 16 amino acids. CDR3 DNA sequence: TGTGCCAGCAGCCCCGACGTGTGGGGAGGGACCGGGGAGCTGTTTTTT. The encoded protein is CASSPDVWGGTGELFF.

This clone occurred once. The chain recombines TRBV7-8 with TRBJ1-1; D is ambiguous. The length of the CDR3 is 15 residues. V was clipped by 3 bases and J by 0 bases, with 11 bases between them. CDR1 and CDR2 from the germline V gene are SGHVS and FQNEAQ. The CDR3 nucleotides are TGTGCCAGCAGCTTCCAAGGAGCGCTGAACACTGAAGCTTTCTTT. Translating gives CASSFQGALNTEAFF.